This T cell receptor beta chain was sequenced for a study of CD8 T cells in ankylosing spondylitis. CDR1 is SGHVS, CDR2 FNYEAQ, per germline. The CDR3 runs 13 residues. V was trimmed by 5 bases and J by 5 bases, leaving 12 bases between them. Study outcomes and limitations: Significantly higher representation of disease-linked clones was reported for matched ankylosing spondylitis synovial fluid. Disease-linked clones bore a CD8+ phenotype, appearing relatively rarely in peripheral blood. What seemed typical of ankylosing spondylitis blood was a TCR beta motif built from fewer than ten highly homologous variants.

The TCR beta libraries were generated through quantitative 5'-RACE incorporating molecular barcodes. TCRdb processed the 5' RACE reads anew with MiXCR; each CDR3 protein has one entry. The data show some 840,000 distinct CDR3 sequences, about an eighth seen once. Concerning this clonotype: Its antigen is not identified.

The receptor was isolated from a male donor with ankylosing spondylitis. Sequencing was performed on blood, either unsorted or a sorted T cell fraction (not recorded which). This chain uses TRBV7-6 with TRBJ1-1; the D gene is possibly TRBD1 (5 bases). The CDR3 here is CASSQGGRTEAFF. The CDR3 DNA follows: TGTGCCAGCAGCCAGGGAGGACGGACTGAAGCTTTCTTT.